These 27 T cell receptor beta chains were all obtained from the same sample, sequenced in a study of T-cell memory formation after mild COVID-19. TCRdb redid the calling of the 5' RACE reads with MiXCR, one entry per CDR3 protein. The data show about 610,000 distinct CDR3 sequences, with roughly a sixth seen just once and roughly 8.2% held by the top ten. Specimen: PBMCs or a T cell subset sorted from them (not recorded which). All receptors come from an adult woman who had mild COVID-19 (a few samples of this study predate the infection). Cell type and time point are not known.

V is TRBV10-3 and J is TRBJ2-2, with 7 bases identical to TRBD1. Looked up from germline, CDR1 is ENHRY and CDR2 is SYGVKD. CDR3 length: 13 amino acids. V lost 10 bases and J lost 4; bases outside the gene matches: 6. The CDR3 reads CATSDRSTGELFF. CDR3 bases: TGTGCCACTTCGGACAGGAGCACCGGGGAGCTGTTTTTT.

The chain joins TRBV12-3 or TRBV12-4 to TRBJ1-4, with a weak D call TRBD1 (5 bases). Trimming took off 4 bases at V and 7 bases at J, with 13 bases between the two ends. This CDR3 spans 14 amino acids. CDR3 protein: CASSSSHGGEKLFF. The DNA of the CDR3 is TGTGCCAGCAGTTCTTCCCACGGGGGTGAAAAACTGTTTTTT.

This clonotype appeared a few times. The chain links TRBV29-1 to TRBJ2-2, with 8 bases that match TRBD1. Per germline, CDR1 SQVTM and CDR2 ANQGSEA. The CDR3 runs 14 residues. The V and J ends lost 6 bases and 3 bases, in that order; junction bases with no gene match: 6. The CDR3 DNA follows: TGCAGCGTAGCTGGGACAGGACACACCGGGGAGCTGTTTTTT. Encoded protein: CSVAGTGHTGELFF.

This rearrangement joins TRBV11-3 to TRBJ2-1; D is uncertain. The CDR3 covers 14 residues. Germline V CDR1 and CDR2: SGHNT, YENEEA. Trimming took off 5 bases at V and 5 bases at J, with 13 bases between the two ends. The CDR3 DNA sequence: TGTGCCAGCAGCCCCTATGGGGTCGACAATGAGCAGTTCTTC. It is translated as CASSPYGVDNEQFF.

This chain links TRBV27 with TRBJ2-5, with 10 bases that match TRBD2. Germline CDR1 is MNHEY and CDR2 is SMNVEV (reference sequence). V dropped 4 bases and J dropped 5; count of bases not matched to a gene: 10. The CDR3 has 16 amino acids. Written as DNA, the CDR3 is TGTGCCAGCAGTTCGCTAGCGGGGGCCCCGGGGGAGACCCAGTACTTC. Translation: CASSSLAGAPGETQYF.

This clonotype was found a few times. The chain is built from TRBV12-3 or TRBV12-4 and TRBJ2-1, with TRBD2 matching over 8 bases. The length of the CDR3 is 17 residues. The trim removed 6 bases at V and 6 bases at J, leaving 16 bases unmatched. The CDR3 nucleotides are TGTGCCAGCAGATTCCGAGTTCGGGGGGGTCCGGGCAATGAGCAGTTCTTC. Translating gives CASRFRVRGGPGNEQFF.

In this sample, this clonotype turned up a few times. The chain recombines TRBV29-1 with TRBJ2-2, with D possibly matching TRBD1 (6 bases). The CDR3 is made up of 15 amino acids. Germline CDR1 is SQVTM and CDR2 is ANQGSEA. Trimming stripped 7 bases from V and 2 bases from J, with 17 bases between. The CDR3 spells CSASPGTHNTGELFF. In DNA, the CDR3 is TGCAGCGCCTCTCCCGGGACACATAACACCGGGGAGCTGTTTTTT.

This clonotype was counted many times. This chain connects TRBV30 to TRBJ1-1, with D tentatively TRBD1 (6 bases). This CDR3 spans 17 amino acids. Germline lookup yields CDR1 GTSNPN and CDR2 SVGIG (reference sequence). V gave up 1 base and J gave up 1 base, with 19 bases separating them. CDR3 sequence reads: CAWSGTRLMDRNTEAFF. As DNA, the CDR3 is TGTGCCTGGAGTGGCACACGCCTTATGGACAGGAACACTGAAGCTTTCTTT. Full variable domain (remainder filled in from reference TRBV30 and TRBJ1-1): SQTIHQWPATLVQPVGSPLSLECTVEGTSNPNLYWYRQAAGRGLQLLFYSVGIGQISSEVPQNLSASRPQDRQFILSSKKLLLSDSGFYLCAWSGTRLMDRNTEAFFGQGTRLTVV.

This clonotype was counted a few times. J is TRBJ2-1 and V is TRBV18; TRBD2 might be the D (5 bases). CDR1 and CDR2 (germline): KGHSH, LQKENI. Trimming left V 4 bases short and J 4 bases short, with 14 bases between. The CDR3 is made up of 15 amino acids. CDR3 residues: CASSRGSGAYNEQFF. CDR3 DNA sequence: TGTGCCAGCTCACGCGGAAGCGGCGCTTACAATGAGCAGTTCTTC.

In its sample, this clonotype was seen a few times. The chain employs TRBV9 and TRBJ1-3; no clear D gene. Trimming left V 4 bases short and J 0 bases short, with 11 bases between. Per the germline V gene, CDR1 is SGDLS and CDR2 is YYNGEE. The CDR3 runs to 15 residues. The CDR3, as DNA: TGTGCCAGCAGCTCCTCGCCTGACTCTGGAAACACCATATATTTT. Translation: CASSSSPDSGNTIYF.

The chain employs TRBV7-9 and TRBJ1-3; 7 positions agree with TRBD1. After removal of 5 bases from V and 4 bases from J, the junction contained 14 bases not matched to a gene. Germline CDR1 and CDR2: SEHNR and FQNEAQ (reference sequence). This CDR3 comprises 17 residues. The CDR3 DNA sequence: TGTGCCAGCAGCCCCCCTGGAGGCAGGGGGGCAGGAAACACCATATATTTT. It is translated as CASSPPGGRGAGNTIYF. The full variable domain, its missing parts supplied by reference TRBV7-9 and TRBJ1-3, is DTGVSQNPRHKITKRGQNVTFRCDPISEHNRLYWYRQTLGQGPEFLTYFQNEAQLEKSRLLSDRFSAERPKGSFSTLEIQRTEQGDSAMYLCASSPPGGRGAGNTIYFGEGSWLTVV.

This clonotype showed up just a few times. The J gene is TRBJ2-1, the V gene TRBV20-1, with 14 bases fitting TRBD2. Germline CDR1 and CDR2: DFQATT and SNEGSKA (reference sequence). The CDR3 contains 16 residues. With 3 bases clipped from V and 2 bases from J, the junction kept 3 bases outside the gene matches. The CDR3 DNA reads TGCAGTGCTAGTCCGACTAGCGGGAGGGCCTACAATGAGCAGTTCTTC. This gives the protein CSASPTSGRAYNEQFF.

This clonotype has a count of ten or more. V and J are TRBV6-2 or TRBV6-3 and TRBJ2-3; D is undetermined. Germline V gives CDR1 MNHEY, CDR2 SVGEGT. Trimming took off 5 bases at V and 11 bases at J, with 23 bases between the two ends. This CDR3 contains 15 residues. The CDR3 DNA follows: TGTGCCAGCAGTCCCAATCGACTTTTCACTTATGGGCAGTATTTT. It translates to CASSPNRLFTYGQYF.

The chain has TRBV6-2 or TRBV6-3 and TRBJ1-1; maybe TRBD1 (5 bases). Trimming shortened V by 6 bases and J by 3 bases, and 11 bases separated the two germline ends. Germline loops: CDR1 MNHEY, CDR2 SVGEGT. This CDR3 spans 13 amino acids. The CDR3 coding sequence is TGTGCCAGCAGGAGGGGAGTTTACACTGAAGCTTTCTTT. Its protein product is CASRRGVYTEAFF.

This chain connects TRBV2 to TRBJ2-5; 15 bases are shared with TRBD2. The CDR3 runs to 15 residues. The ends lost 5 bases at V and 3 bases at J; junction bases unmatched: 1. The germline V gene has CDR1 SNHLY and CDR2 FYNNEI. CDR3 nucleotides: TGTGCCAGCAGTAGGACTAGCGGGGGGGAAGAGACCCAGTACTTC. It specifies CASSRTSGGEETQYF.

This clonotype has more than one count but fewer than ten. A junction boundary mismatches the germline segment, possibly from a read error. This chain links TRBV7-7 with TRBJ1-1, with 10 positions matching TRBD1. In germline, CDR1 is SSHAT, CDR2 FNYEAQ (reference sequence). The CDR3 covers 15 residues. The CDR3 DNA sequence: TGTGCTAGCAGCCCAGACAGGGGGCAATGGACTGAAGCTTTCTTT. Its translation: CASSPDRGQWTEAFF.

The chain joins TRBV5-6 to TRBJ2-7; a possible D gene is TRBD1 (6 bases). Per germline, CDR1 SGHDT and CDR2 YYEEEE. Trimming removed 3 bases at V and 0 bases at J, with 10 bases between. This CDR3 has 14 amino acids. The CDR3 loop reads CASSSGQNSYEQYF. For the CDR3, the DNA is TGTGCCAGCAGCTCGGGACAAAACTCCTACGAGCAGTACTTC.

V and J are TRBV30 and TRBJ1-2; D ambiguous. The V end was cut by 1 base, the J end by 5 bases, with 8 bases between. Germline V gene lookup returns CDR1 GTSNPN and CDR2 SVGIG (reference sequence). The CDR3 spans 12 residues. Here the CDR3 reads CAWSGSGYGYTF. CDR3 bases: TGTGCCTGGAGTGGGTCCGGATATGGCTACACCTTC. Together with reference TRBV30 and TRBJ1-2, the CDR3 gives the full variable domain: SQTIHQWPATLVQPVGSPLSLECTVEGTSNPNLYWYRQAAGRGLQLLFYSVGIGQISSEVPQNLSASRPQDRQFILSSKKLLLSDSGFYLCAWSGSGYGYTFGSGTRLTVV.

This sequence joins TRBV29-1 and TRBJ2-1; 13 bases are a match to TRBD2. J gave up 8 bases and V 6 bases, and 10 bases lay outside the gene matches. From germline, CDR1 is SQVTM and CDR2 ANQGSEA. This CDR3 spans 15 amino acids. The CDR3 sequence is CSVTTLAGGPHEQFF. The CDR3 DNA is TGCAGCGTCACTACACTAGCGGGAGGGCCCCATGAGCAGTTCTTC.

CDR3 bases: TGTGCCAGCAGTTACGCGGGGGAAGAGACCCAGTACTTC. Translation: CASSYAGEETQYF. This chain connects TRBV6-5 to TRBJ2-5; TRBD2 agrees at 7 bases. Trimming removed 2 bases from V and 3 bases from J; junction bases left unmatched: 0. Looked up from germline, CDR1 is MNHEY and CDR2 is SVGAGI. The CDR3 length is 13 residues.

DNA of the CDR3: TGTGCCAGCGACAGGGACGGCAATCAGCCCCAGCATTTT. Its translation: CASDRDGNQPQHF. This chain joins TRBV7-9 and TRBJ1-5; TRBD1 matches at 7 bases. V was clipped by 8 bases and J by 2 bases; unmatched bases: 3. CDR3 length equals 13 residues. Germline CDR1 SEHNR, CDR2 FQNEAQ (reference sequence).

V is TRBV5-1 and J is TRBJ1-2, with 8 bases matching TRBD1. V gave up 0 bases and J gave up 3 bases; unmatched junction bases: 4. CDR1 SGHRS and CDR2 YFSETQ come from the germline V gene. There are 15 residues in the CDR3. CDR3 region: CASSLDGQGDYGYTF. The DNA for the CDR3 is TGCGCCAGCAGCTTGGACGGACAGGGTGACTATGGCTACACCTTC.

This clonotype was seen repeatedly, ten times or more. This sequence joins TRBV24-1 and TRBJ2-1; 8 nucleotides line up with TRBD1. The J segment lost 0 bases and the V segment lost 5 bases, leaving 8 bases of the junction unmatched. The CDR3 totals 17 residues. Germline V gene sequence: CDR1 KGHDR, CDR2 SFDVKD. DNA of the CDR3: TGTGCCACCAGTGGCCCTGACAGGGGTAGCTCCTACAATGAGCAGTTCTTC. It codes for CATSGPDRGSSYNEQFF.

This clonotype showed up many times. This chain uses TRBV5-4 with TRBJ2-3; possible D gene TRBD2, 5 bases. Germline CDR1 SGHNT, CDR2 YYREEE (reference sequence). CDR3 length: 12 residues. Trimming shortened V by 2 bases and J by 13 bases, and 14 bases separated the two germline ends. The CDR3 loop is CASSFGPSEEYF. CDR3 in DNA: TGTGCCAGCAGCTTTGGACCTTCGGAGGAGTATTTT.

This chain links TRBV29-1 with TRBJ2-4, with D perhaps TRBD2 (5 bases). V was cut by 4 bases and J by 9 bases, with 13 bases left in between. This CDR3 comprises 12 residues. Germline V gene lookup returns CDR1 SQVTM and CDR2 ANQGSEA. The CDR3 nucleotides are TGCAGCGTTGGCGAGGGAGTTCTCATTCAGTACTTC. This gives the protein CSVGEGVLIQYF.

This clonotype was detected a few times. The rearrangement links TRBV6-2 or TRBV6-3 to TRBJ2-1; D ambiguous. The CDR3 sequence is 15 residues long. Trimming cost V 1 base and J 0 bases, with 7 bases left between them. CDR1 MNHEY and CDR2 SVGEGT come from the germline V gene. For the CDR3, the DNA is TGTGCCAGCAGTTACTTGGCGAGCTCCTACAATGAGCAGTTCTTC. Translated, it gives CASSYLASSYNEQFF.

In this sample, this clonotype turned up a few times. This rearrangement joins TRBV4-1 to TRBJ2-3; D may correspond to TRBD1 or TRBD2 (5 bases each). V dropped 2 bases and J dropped 5 bases, with 23 bases sitting between them. Germline V gene sequence: CDR1 MGHRA, CDR2 YSYEKL. The CDR3 length is 18 residues. CDR3 in DNA: TGCGCCAGCAGCCAACCCCGAGGGGTGTACGGGGTGAGAGATACGCAGTATTTT. It specifies CASSQPRGVYGVRDTQYF.